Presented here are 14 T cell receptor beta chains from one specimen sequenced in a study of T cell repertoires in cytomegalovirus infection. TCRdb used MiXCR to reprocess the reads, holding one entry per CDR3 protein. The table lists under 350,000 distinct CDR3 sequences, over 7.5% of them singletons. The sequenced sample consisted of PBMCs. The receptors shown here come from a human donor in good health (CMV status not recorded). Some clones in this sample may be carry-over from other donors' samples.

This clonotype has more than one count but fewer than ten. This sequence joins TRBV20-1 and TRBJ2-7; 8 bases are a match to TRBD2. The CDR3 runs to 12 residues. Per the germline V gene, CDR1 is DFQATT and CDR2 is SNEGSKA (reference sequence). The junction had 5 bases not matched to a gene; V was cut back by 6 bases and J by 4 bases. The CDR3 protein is CSASKRGYEQYF. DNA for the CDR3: TGCAGTGCGAGCAAGCGGGGGTACGAGCAGTACTTC.

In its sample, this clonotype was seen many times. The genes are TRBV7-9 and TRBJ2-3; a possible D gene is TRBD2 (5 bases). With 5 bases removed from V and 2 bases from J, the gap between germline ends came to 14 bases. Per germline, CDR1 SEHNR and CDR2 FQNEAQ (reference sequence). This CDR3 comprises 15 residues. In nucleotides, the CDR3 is TGTGCCAGCAGCCCGAGGGATCTTGACACAGATACGCAGTATTTT. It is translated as CASSPRDLDTDTQYF.

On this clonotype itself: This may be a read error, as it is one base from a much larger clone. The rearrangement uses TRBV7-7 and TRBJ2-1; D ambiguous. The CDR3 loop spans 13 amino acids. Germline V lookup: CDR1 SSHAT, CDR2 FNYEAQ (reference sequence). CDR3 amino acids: CASSIAWYNEQFF. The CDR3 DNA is TGTGCCAGCAGCATAGCTTGGTACAATGAGCAGTTCTTC.

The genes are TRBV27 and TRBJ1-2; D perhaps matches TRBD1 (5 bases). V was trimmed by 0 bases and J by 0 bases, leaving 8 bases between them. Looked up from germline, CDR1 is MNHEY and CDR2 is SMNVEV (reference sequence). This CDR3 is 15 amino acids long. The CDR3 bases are TGTGCCAGCAGTTTATCGACAGCTTCTAACTATGGCTACACCTTC. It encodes CASSLSTASNYGYTF.

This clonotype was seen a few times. CDR3 in amino acids: CASSQQDSGNTIYF. Here the CDR3 DNA reads TGCGCCAGCAGCCAACAGGACTCTGGAAACACCATATATTTT. J is TRBJ1-3 and V is TRBV4-1; D remains ambiguous. Germline lookup yields CDR1 MGHRA and CDR2 YSYEKL. The CDR3 spans 14 residues. V was trimmed by 2 bases and J by 0 bases, leaving 5 bases between them.

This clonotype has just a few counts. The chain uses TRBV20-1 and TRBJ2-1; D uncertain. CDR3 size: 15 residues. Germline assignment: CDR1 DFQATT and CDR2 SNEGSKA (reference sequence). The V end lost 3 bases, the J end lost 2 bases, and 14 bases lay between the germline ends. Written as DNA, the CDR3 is TGCAGTGCTAGTTTTCGGGTTCGCCCCTACAATGAGCAGTTCTTC. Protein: CSASFRVRPYNEQFF.

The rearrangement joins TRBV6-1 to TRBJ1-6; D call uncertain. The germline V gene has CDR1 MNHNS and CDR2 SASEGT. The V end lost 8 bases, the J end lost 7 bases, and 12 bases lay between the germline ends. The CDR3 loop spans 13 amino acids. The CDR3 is CASAINGNSPLHF. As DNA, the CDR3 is TGTGCCAGCGCAATTAACGGAAATTCACCCCTCCACTTT.

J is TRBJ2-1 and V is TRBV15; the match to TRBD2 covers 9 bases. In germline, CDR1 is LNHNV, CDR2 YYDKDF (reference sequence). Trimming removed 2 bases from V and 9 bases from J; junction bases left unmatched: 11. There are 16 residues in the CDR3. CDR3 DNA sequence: TGTGCCACCAGCAGACACGGGGGACTAGCTGCGGCTGAGCAGTTCTTC. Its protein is CATSRHGGLAAAEQFF.

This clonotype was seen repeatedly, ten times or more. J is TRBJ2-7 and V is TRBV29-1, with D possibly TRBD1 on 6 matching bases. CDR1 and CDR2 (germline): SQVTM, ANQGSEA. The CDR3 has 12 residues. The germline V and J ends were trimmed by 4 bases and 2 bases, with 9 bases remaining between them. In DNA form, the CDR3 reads TGCAGCGTTGGGGCAGGGGCCTACGAGCAGTACTTC. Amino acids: CSVGAGAYEQYF.

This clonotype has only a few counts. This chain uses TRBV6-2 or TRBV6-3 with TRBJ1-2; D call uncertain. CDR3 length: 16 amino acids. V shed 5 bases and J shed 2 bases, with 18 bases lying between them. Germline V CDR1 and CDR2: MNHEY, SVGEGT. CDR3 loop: CASSPRGGLKNYGYTF. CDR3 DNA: TGTGCCAGCAGTCCCCGTGGAGGACTCAAAAACTATGGCTACACCTTC.

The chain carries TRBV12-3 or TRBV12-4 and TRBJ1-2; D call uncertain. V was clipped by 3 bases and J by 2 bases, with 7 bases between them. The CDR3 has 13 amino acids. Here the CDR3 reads CASSLVGNYGYTF. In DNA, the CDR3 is TGTGCCAGCAGTTTGGTGGGGAACTATGGCTACACCTTC.

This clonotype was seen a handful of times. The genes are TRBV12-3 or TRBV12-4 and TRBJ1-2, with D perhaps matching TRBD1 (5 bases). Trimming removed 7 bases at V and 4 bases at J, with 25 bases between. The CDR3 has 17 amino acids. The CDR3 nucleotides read TGTGCCAGCACCCCCGGGTGGGAGGGACTGGCCCTCTATGGCTACACCTTC. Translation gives CASTPGWEGLALYGYTF.

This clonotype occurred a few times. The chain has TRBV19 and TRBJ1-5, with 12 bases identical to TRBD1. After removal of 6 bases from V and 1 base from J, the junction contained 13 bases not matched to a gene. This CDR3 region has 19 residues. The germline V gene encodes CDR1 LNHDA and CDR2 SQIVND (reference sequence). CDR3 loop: CASSPFGTGGEKSNQPQHF. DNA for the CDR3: TGTGCCAGTAGCCCCTTTGGGACAGGGGGCGAAAAAAGCAATCAGCCCCAGCATTTT. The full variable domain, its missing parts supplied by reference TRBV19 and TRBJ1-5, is DGGITQSPKYLFRKEGQNVTLSCEQNLNHDAMYWYRQDPGQGLRLIYYSQIVNDFQKGDIAEGYSVSREKKESFPLTVTSAQKNPTAFYLCASSPFGTGGEKSNQPQHFGDGTRLSIL.

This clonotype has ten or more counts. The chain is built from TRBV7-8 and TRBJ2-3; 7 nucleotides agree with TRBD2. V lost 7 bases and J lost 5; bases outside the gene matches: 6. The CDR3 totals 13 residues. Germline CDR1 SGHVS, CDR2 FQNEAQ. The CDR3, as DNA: TGTGCCAGCATGGGGGGGAGGGGAGATACGCAGTATTTT. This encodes CASMGGRGDTQYF.